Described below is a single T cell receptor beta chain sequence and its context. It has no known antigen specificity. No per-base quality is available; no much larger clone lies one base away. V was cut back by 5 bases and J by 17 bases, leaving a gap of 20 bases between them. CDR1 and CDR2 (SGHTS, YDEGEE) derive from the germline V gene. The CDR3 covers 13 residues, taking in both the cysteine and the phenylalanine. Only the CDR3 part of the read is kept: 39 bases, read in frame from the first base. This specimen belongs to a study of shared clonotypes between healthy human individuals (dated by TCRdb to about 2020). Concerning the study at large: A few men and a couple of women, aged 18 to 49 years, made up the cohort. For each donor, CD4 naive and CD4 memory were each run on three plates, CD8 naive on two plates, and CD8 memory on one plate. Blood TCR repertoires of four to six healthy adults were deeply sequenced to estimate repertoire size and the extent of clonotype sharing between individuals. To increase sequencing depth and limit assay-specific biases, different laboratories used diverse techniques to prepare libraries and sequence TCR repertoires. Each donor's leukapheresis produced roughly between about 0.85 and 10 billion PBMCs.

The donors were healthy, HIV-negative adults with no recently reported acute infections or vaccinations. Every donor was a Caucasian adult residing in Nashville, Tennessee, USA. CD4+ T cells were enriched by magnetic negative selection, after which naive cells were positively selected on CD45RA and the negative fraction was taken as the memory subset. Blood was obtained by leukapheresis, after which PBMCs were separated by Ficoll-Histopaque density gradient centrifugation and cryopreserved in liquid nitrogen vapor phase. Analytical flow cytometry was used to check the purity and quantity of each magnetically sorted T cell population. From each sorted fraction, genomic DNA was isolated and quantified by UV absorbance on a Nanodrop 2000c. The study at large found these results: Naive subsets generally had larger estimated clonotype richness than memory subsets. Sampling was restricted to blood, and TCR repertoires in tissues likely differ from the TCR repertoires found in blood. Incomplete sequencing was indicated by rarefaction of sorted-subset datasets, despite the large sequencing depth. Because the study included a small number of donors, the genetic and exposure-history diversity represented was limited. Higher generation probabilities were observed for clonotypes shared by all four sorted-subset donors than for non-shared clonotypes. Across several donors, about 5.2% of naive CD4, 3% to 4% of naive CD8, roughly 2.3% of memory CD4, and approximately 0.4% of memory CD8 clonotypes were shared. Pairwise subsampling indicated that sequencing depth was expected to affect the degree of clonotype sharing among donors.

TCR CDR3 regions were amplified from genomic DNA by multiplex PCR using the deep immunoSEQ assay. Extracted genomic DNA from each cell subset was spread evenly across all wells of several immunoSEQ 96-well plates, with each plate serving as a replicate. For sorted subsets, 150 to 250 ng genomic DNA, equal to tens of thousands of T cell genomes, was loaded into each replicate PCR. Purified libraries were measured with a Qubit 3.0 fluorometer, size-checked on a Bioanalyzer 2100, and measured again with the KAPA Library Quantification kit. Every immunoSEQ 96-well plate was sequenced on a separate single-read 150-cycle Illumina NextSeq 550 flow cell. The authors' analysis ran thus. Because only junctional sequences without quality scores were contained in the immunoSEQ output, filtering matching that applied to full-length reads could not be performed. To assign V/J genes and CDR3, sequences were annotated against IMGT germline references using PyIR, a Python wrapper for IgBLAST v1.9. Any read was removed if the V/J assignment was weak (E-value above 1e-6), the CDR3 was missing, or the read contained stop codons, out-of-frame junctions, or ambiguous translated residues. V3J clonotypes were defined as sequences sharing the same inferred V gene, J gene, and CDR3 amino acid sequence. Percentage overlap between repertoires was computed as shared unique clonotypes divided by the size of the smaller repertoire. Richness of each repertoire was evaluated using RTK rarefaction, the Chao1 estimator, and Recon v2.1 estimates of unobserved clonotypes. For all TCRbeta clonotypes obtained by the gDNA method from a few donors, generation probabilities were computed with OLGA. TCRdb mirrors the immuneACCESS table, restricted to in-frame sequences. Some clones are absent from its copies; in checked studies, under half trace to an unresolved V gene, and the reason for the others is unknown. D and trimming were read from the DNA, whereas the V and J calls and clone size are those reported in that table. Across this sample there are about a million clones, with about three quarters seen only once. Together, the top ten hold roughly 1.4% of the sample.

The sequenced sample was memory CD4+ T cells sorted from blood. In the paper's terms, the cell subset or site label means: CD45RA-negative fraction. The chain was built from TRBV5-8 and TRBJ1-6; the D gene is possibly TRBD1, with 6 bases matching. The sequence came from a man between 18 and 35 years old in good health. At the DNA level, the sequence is TGTGCCAGCAGGACAGCAGGGGCCCGGGCCTTCCACTTT. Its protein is CASRTAGARAFHF.